This T cell receptor beta chain was profiled in a study of early T cells in non-severe SARS-CoV-2 infection (TCRdb year 2021). In the study overall: Because TCR sequencing was done on bulk RNA from unsorted whole blood, the alpha and beta chains could not be paired.

This clonotype was seen only a few times. Its recognized antigen is unknown. No base quality values were provided; no much bigger clone lies one nucleotide off. This was a case-control study nested in a cohort of healthcare workers in London, UK, who had nasopharyngeal swab PCR tests and blood samples taken every week. Between 23 and 31 March 2020, the week of the UK lockdown, healthcare workers were enrolled and then followed up weekly for as long as 16 weeks. The library was produced with 5' RACE. Sequenced on a NextSeq 500. In the TCR library protocol, unique molecular identifiers were attached to individual cDNA molecules to correct for PCR bias and sequencing error. TCR alpha and beta chains were both sequenced, and the abundances of alpha and beta sequences in each sample were closely correlated with each other. The study's processing was this. Decombinator V4 was used to annotate the V gene, J gene and CDR3 of the TCR sequences. Expanded TCRs were defined as changing significantly between any two time points under a Poisson model with p below 0.0001. Abundances of TCRs were expressed as counts per million after normalisation to the total number of TCRs sequenced in each sample. MAIT TCRs were defined by TRAV1-2 paired with TRAJ12, TRAJ20 or TRAJ33, and iNKT TCRs by TRAV10 paired with TRAJ18. VDJdb, accessed on 1 November 2021, was searched for TCRs annotated for CMV, EBV and SARS-CoV-2, and TCRs annotated for more than one antigen were excluded. The public reads were quality trimmed at Q25 with fastp and then assembled into clones with MiXCR by TCRdb, keeping productive beta chains. When rows share a CDR3 protein, they turn into one entry using the most common DNA and genes. The V and J calls shown here were made by TCRdb, not taken from the authors' results. Within this sample are fewer than 85,000 distinct CDR3 sequences, with roughly 15% of them counted one time only. About 1.4% of the sample is held by the ten biggest clonotypes.

CDR1 and CDR2 (SGHNT, YYREEE) derive from the germline V gene (reference sequence). Spanning cysteine to phenylalanine, the CDR3 consists of 16 amino acids. Just the 48-base CDR3 DNA is kept, in frame starting at base 1. Germline trimming: 0 bases from V, 5 bases from J; junction bases outside gene matches: 6. The full study reports these points: VDJdb matching was skewed toward anti-spike CD8 responses and likely underestimated virus-specific expansions by missing private and CD4 specificities.

The sequencing sample was made of whole blood. The sequence joins TRBV5-4 to TRBJ2-3; TRBD2 aligns with 10 central bases. The TCR comes from an adult who was a healthcare worker with PCR-confirmed SARS-CoV-2 infection or an uninfected control (not recorded which). The CDR3 here reads CASSLGSGGAIDTQYF. The base sequence is TGTGCCAGCAGCTTGGGGAGCGGGGGGGCGATAGATACGCAGTATTTT. The CDR3 plus the reference TRBV5-4 and TRBJ2-3 genes for the other parts give the full variable domain: ETGVTQSPTHLIKTRGQQVTLRCSSQSGHNTVSWYQQALGQGPQFIFQYYREEENGRGNFPPRFSGLQFPNYSSELNVNALELDDSALYLCASSLGSGGAIDTQYFGPGTRLTVL.